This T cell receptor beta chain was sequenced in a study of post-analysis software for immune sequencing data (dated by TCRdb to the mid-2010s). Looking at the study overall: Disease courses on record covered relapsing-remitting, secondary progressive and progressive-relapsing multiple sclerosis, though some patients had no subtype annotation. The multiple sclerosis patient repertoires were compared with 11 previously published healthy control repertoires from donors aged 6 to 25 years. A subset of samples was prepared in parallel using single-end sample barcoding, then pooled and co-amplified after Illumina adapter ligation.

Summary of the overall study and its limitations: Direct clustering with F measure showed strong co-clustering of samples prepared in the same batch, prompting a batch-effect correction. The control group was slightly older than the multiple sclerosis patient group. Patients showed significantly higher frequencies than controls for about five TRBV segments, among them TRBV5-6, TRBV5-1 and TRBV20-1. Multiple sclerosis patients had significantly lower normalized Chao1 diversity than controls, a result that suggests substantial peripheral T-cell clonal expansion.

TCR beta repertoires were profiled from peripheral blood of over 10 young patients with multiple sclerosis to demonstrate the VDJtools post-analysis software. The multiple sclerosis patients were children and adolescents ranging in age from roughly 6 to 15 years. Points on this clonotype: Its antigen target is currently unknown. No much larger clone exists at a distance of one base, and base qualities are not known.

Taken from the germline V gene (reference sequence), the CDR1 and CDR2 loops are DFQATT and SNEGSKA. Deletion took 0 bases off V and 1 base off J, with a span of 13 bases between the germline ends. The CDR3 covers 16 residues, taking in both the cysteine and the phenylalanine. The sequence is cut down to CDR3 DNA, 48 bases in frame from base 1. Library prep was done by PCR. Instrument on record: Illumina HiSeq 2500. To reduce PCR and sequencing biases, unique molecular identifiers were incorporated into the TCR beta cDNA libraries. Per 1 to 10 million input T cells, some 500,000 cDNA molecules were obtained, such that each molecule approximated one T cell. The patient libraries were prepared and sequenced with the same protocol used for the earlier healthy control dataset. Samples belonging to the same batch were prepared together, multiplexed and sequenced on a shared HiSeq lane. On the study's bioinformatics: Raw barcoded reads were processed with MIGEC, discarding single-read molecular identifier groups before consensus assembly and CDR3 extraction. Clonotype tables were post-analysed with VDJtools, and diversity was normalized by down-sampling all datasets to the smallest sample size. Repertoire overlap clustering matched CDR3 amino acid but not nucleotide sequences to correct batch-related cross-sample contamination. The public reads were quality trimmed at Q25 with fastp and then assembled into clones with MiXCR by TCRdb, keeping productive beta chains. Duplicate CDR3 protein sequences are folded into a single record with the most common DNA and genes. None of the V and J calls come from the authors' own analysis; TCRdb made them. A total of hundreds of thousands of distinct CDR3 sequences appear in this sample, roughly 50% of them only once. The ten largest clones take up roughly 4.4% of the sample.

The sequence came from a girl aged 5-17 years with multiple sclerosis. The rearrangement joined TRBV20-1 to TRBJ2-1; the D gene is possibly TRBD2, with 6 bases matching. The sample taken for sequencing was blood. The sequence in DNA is TGCAGTGCTAGAGACAAACGGGGGAGGTCCTACAATGAGCAGTTCTTC. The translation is CSARDKRGRSYNEQFF.